Listed here are 30 T cell receptor beta chains from one sample, sequenced in a study of beta chain features in type 1 diabetes. As every portion of the isolated RNA was reverse transcribed, the sequencing read expressed TCRB transcripts. Profiling relied on immunoSEQ multiplex PCR, and the TCRdb table lists in-frame clones only, not all of them. The sample carries hundreds of thousands of clones, 10% to 15% recorded once. The sequenced sample consisted of naive CD4+ T cells from blood. Every receptor here comes from a man aged 18 to 35 in good health.

Turning to this clone: Other DNA sequences in the same sample also yield this CDR3. This chain links TRBV9 with TRBJ2-5; 9 bases map to TRBD2. Losses at the gene ends were 0 bases for V and 5 bases for J; bases not matched to a gene: 5. Germline V gene sequence: CDR1 SGDLS, CDR2 YYNGEE. The CDR3 runs to 15 residues. Here the CDR3 reads CASSVVGLAGETQYF. Written as DNA, the CDR3 is TGTGCCAGCAGCGTAGTCGGTCTAGCGGGGGAGACCCAGTACTTC.

In its sample, this clone was seen a few times. This chain connects TRBV5-1 to TRBJ2-5, with D perhaps matching TRBD1 (5 bases). Germline V gives CDR1 SGHRS, CDR2 YFSETQ. Trimming removed 4 bases from V and 6 bases from J, with 22 bases in between. This CDR3 spans 16 amino acids. CDR3 amino acids: CASSPGFSSTIKTQYF. The DNA for the CDR3 is TGCGCCAGCAGCCCAGGGTTTTCGAGTACAATTAAGACCCAGTACTTC.

This clone was recorded a few times. This chain uses TRBV6-1 with TRBJ2-7; D is undetermined. CDR3 size: 11 residues. Germline loops: CDR1 MNHNS, CDR2 SASEGT. With 8 bases removed from V and 6 bases from J, the gap between germline ends came to 11 bases. For the CDR3, the DNA is TGTGCCAGCCCAGGTAGGCTCGAGCAGTACTTC. Residues: CASPGRLEQYF.

This clone was seen a few times. This chain uses TRBV9 with TRBJ2-2, with D possibly TRBD2 on 5 matching bases. The CDR3 has 19 residues. Trimming shortened V by 4 bases and J by 2 bases, and 24 bases separated the two germline ends. CDR1 SGDLS and CDR2 YYNGEE come from the germline V gene. In DNA form, the CDR3 reads TGTGCCAGCAGCCCCCTACTTGGGAGCCACAATTATAACACCGGGGAGCTGTTTTTT. It translates to CASSPLLGSHNYNTGELFF. Drawing the rest from reference TRBV9 and TRBJ2-2, the complete variable domain is DSGVTQTPKHLITATGQRVTLRCSPRSGDLSVYWYQQSLDQGLQFLIQYYNGEERAKGNILERFSAQQFPDLHSELNLSSLELGDSALYFCASSPLLGSHNYNTGELFFGEGSRLTVL.

This clone was detected a few times. The chain joins TRBV19 to TRBJ2-1, with 10 nucleotides matching TRBD2. V gave up 4 bases and J gave up 2 bases; unmatched junction bases: 8. The V gene's germline CDR1 is LNHDA and CDR2 SQIVND (reference sequence). The CDR3 totals 17 residues. CDR3 nucleotide sequence: TGTGCCAGTAGTAAGGCTGGGAGCGGGAGGGCCTACAATGAGCAGTTCTTC. Encoded protein: CASSKAGSGRAYNEQFF.

The chain couples TRBV28 to TRBJ1-1, with D perhaps TRBD1 (5 bases). Germline V gene data show CDR1 as MDHEN and CDR2 as SYDVKM. The germline V and J ends were trimmed by 2 bases and 1 base, with 11 bases remaining between them. The CDR3 spans 15 residues. This chain's CDR3 is CASSLTSGKNTEAFF. The DNA for the CDR3 is TGTGCCAGCAGTTTAACGTCAGGGAAGAACACTGAAGCTTTCTTT. Full variable domain (outside the CDR3, taken from reference TRBV28 and TRBJ1-1): DVKVTQSSRYLVKRTGEKVFLECVQDMDHENMFWYRQDPGLGLRLIYFSYDVKMKEKGDIPEGYSVSREKKERFSLILESASTNQTSMYLCASSLTSGKNTEAFFGQGTRLTVV.

In this sample, this clone turned up a few times. The chain has TRBV2 and TRBJ2-3; 7 bases line up with TRBD2. Germline CDR1 is SNHLY and CDR2 is FYNNEI. CDR3 size: 14 residues. The junction had 7 bases not matched to a gene; V was cut back by 8 bases and J by 2 bases. The CDR3 coding sequence is TGTGCCAGCCACTCGAGCGGGATCACAGATACGCAGTATTTT. It yields the protein CASHSSGITDTQYF. Full variable domain (rest looked up from reference TRBV2 and TRBJ2-3): EPEVTQTPSHQVTQMGQEVILRCVPISNHLYFYWYRQILGQKVEFLVSFYNNEISEKSEIFDDQFSVERPDGSNFTLKIRSTKLEDSAMYFCASHSSGITDTQYFGPGTRLTVL.

The chain combines TRBV4-2 with TRBJ2-5; possible D gene TRBD1, 6 bases. The J call may be in error: the DNA end matches TRBJ2-7 better. The CDR3 loop spans 15 amino acids. Germline CDR1 is LGHNA and CDR2 is YNFKEQ. The CDR3 DNA follows: TGTGCCAGCAGCCAAGCCTGGGGACAAAAGCACGAGCAGTACTTC. It specifies CASSQAWGQKHEQYF.

This clone was picked up a small number of times. The V gene is TRBV5-4, the J gene TRBJ2-5; TRBD2 matches 11 bases. Germline lookup yields CDR1 SGHNT and CDR2 YYREEE (reference sequence). V trimming: 4 bases; J trimming: 2 bases; junction bases outside the gene matches: 4. This CDR3 is built from 15 residues. The CDR3 DNA reads TGTGCCAGCAGCCCCAGGACTAGCGGGCAAGAGACCCAGTACTTC. Its protein is CASSPRTSGQETQYF.

This clone was detected a few times. Different DNA sequences within this sample yield the same CDR3. The chain carries TRBV7-2 and TRBJ2-3; TRBD2 might be the D (6 bases). There are 13 residues in the CDR3. Trimming stripped 3 bases from V and 4 bases from J, with 8 bases between. Germline V gives CDR1 SGHTA, CDR2 FQGNSA. The CDR3 reads CASSLGGPDTQYF. CDR3 bases: TGTGCCAGCAGCTTGGGAGGCCCAGATACGCAGTATTTT. Full variable domain (rest looked up from reference TRBV7-2 and TRBJ2-3): GAGVSQSPSNKVTEKGKDVELRCDPISGHTALYWYRQSLGQGLEFLIYFQGNSAPDKSGLPSDRFSAERTGGSVSTLTIQRTQQEDSAVYLCASSLGGPDTQYFGPGTRLTVL.

In this sample, this clone turned up a few times. This rearrangement joins TRBV28 to TRBJ2-7; 7 nucleotides align to TRBD1. This CDR3 has 10 amino acids. Germline V gives CDR1 MDHEN, CDR2 SYDVKM. The trim removed 10 bases at V and 3 bases at J, leaving 0 bases unmatched. This chain's CDR3 is CATGGYEQYF. Written as DNA, the CDR3 is TGTGCCACAGGGGGCTACGAGCAGTACTTC. Full variable domain (outside the CDR3, taken from reference TRBV28 and TRBJ2-7): DVKVTQSSRYLVKRTGEKVFLECVQDMDHENMFWYRQDPGLGLRLIYFSYDVKMKEKGDIPEGYSVSREKKERFSLILESASTNQTSMYLCATGGYEQYFGPGTRLTVT.

V is TRBV15 and J is TRBJ1-2, with 8 positions matching TRBD1. Trimming took 5 bases from V and 8 from J; bases not matched to a gene: 10. Germline CDR1 and CDR2: LNHNV and YYDKDF (reference sequence). The CDR3 has 14 amino acids. CDR3 sequence (DNA): TGTGCCACCAGCGGCTCAGGGGGCTGGGGCGGCTACACCTTC. Protein product: CATSGSGGWGGYTF.

The CDR3 DNA reads TGTGCCAGCAGCCCCCACGTGGGGGCGGAAGAAAAACTGTTTTTT. Protein: CASSPHVGAEEKLFF. The V gene is TRBV7-9, the J gene TRBJ1-4; D is possibly TRBD1 (6 bases). Per germline, CDR1 SEHNR and CDR2 FQNEAQ (reference sequence). V was pared by 5 bases and J by 8 bases, with 18 bases between. This CDR3 comprises 15 residues. The whole variable domain, remainder taken from reference TRBV7-9 and TRBJ1-4, is DTGVSQNPRHKITKRGQNVTFRCDPISEHNRLYWYRQTLGQGPEFLTYFQNEAQLEKSRLLSDRFSAERPKGSFSTLEIQRTEQGDSAMYLCASSPHVGAEEKLFFGSGTQLSVL.

The chain recombines TRBV10-3 with TRBJ2-7, with D possibly TRBD1 on 6 matching bases. Germline V CDR1 and CDR2: ENHRY, SYGVKD. The CDR3 runs 12 residues. With 5 bases removed from V and 5 bases from J, the gap between germline ends came to 10 bases. CDR3 amino acids: CAISLSGDEQYF. CDR3 sequence (DNA): TGTGCCATCAGTCTTTCAGGGGACGAGCAGTACTTC.

In its sample, this clone was seen a few times. The V gene is TRBV7-3, the J gene TRBJ2-7; the D gene is possibly TRBD1 (6 bases). The V gene lost 5 bases and the J gene lost 2 bases, with 16 bases spanning the gap. This CDR3 region has 15 residues. The V gene's germline CDR1 is SGHTA and CDR2 FQGTGA. CDR3 sequence: CASSRGVGGTYEQYF. DNA of the CDR3: TGTGCCAGCAGCCGAGGGGTAGGGGGTACCTACGAGCAGTACTTC.

About this clone itself: Within the sample, other DNA sequences also encode this same CDR3. This chain connects TRBV18 to TRBJ2-7; 7 bases map to TRBD1. Germline V gene lookup returns CDR1 KGHSH and CDR2 LQKENI. Trimming cost V 3 bases and J 2 bases; bases outside gene matches: 7. CDR3 length: 15 residues. The CDR3 region is CASSPPGTATYEQYF. The CDR3 DNA reads TGTGCCAGCTCACCGCCCGGGACAGCGACCTACGAGCAGTACTTC.

V usage is TRBV15 and J usage is TRBJ2-5, with 7 bases matching TRBD2. Per germline, CDR1 LNHNV and CDR2 YYDKDF (reference sequence). Trimming cost V 0 bases and J 5 bases; bases outside gene matches: 15. CDR3 length: 18 amino acids. CDR3 nucleotide sequence: TGTGCCACCAGCAGAGACCACTCCGGGACTACCCCGGGGGAGACCCAGTACTTC. Translation gives CATSRDHSGTTPGETQYF.

The rearrangement joins TRBV7-3 to TRBJ2-3, with D perhaps matching TRBD2 (7 bases). CDR1 SGHTA and CDR2 FQGTGA come from the germline V gene. Trimming cost V 3 bases and J 2 bases, with 9 bases left between them. The CDR3 totals 14 residues. CDR3 sequence (DNA): TGTGCCAGCAGCTTCGGGGGGCTCACAGATACGCAGTATTTT. It codes for CASSFGGLTDTQYF. The full variable domain, with the rest looked up from reference TRBV7-3 and TRBJ2-3, is GAGVSQTPSNKVTEKGKYVELRCDPISGHTALYWYRQSLGQGPEFLIYFQGTGAADDSGLPNDRFFAVRPEGSVSTLKIQRTERGDSAVYLCASSFGGLTDTQYFGPGTRLTVL.

This clone was found once. The chain links TRBV7-2 to TRBJ2-3; weak D call: TRBD1 (5 bases). Germline CDR1 reads SGHTA; CDR2 reads FQGNSA. This CDR3 has 15 amino acids. The V end lost 8 bases, the J end lost 5 bases, and 20 bases lay between the germline ends. The CDR3 sequence: CASQSGRENIDTQYF. The CDR3 nucleotides are TGTGCCAGCCAGTCGGGCAGGGAAAATATAGATACGCAGTATTTT.

The sample holds a few counts of this clone. The chain has TRBV5-1 and TRBJ2-1, with 7 bases matching TRBD1. CDR3 length equals 13 residues. Germline V gene data show CDR1 as SGHRS and CDR2 as YFSETQ. Trimming cost V 6 bases and J 13 bases; bases outside gene matches: 13. In DNA form, the CDR3 reads TGCGCCAGCACCCAGACTGGGGACAGTAGACAGTTCTTC. This sequence encodes CASTQTGDSRQFF. The whole variable domain, remainder taken from reference TRBV5-1 and TRBJ2-1, is KAGVTQTPRYLIKTRGQQVTLSCSPISGHRSVSWYQQTPGQGLQFLFEYFSETQRNKGNFPGRFSGRQFSNSRSEMNVSTLELGDSALYLCASTQTGDSRQFFGPGTRLTVL.

The table lists this clone with a few counts. The chain couples TRBV5-6 to TRBJ1-2; the D is unclear. This CDR3 has 13 residues. Trimming took off 4 bases at V and 1 base at J, with 8 bases between the two ends. Looked up from germline, CDR1 is SGHDT and CDR2 is YYEEEE. The CDR3 DNA is TGTGCCAGCAGCCCGGGGTTTAACTATGGCTACACCTTC. It codes for CASSPGFNYGYTF.

The V and J genes are TRBV28 and TRBJ2-7, with TRBD2 as a possible D gene (6 bases). There are 15 residues in the CDR3. Trimming took 9 bases from V and 1 from J, leaving 19 bases between them. Germline CDR1 reads MDHEN; CDR2 reads SYDVKM. This CDR3 reads CASTGAGTDSYEQYF. The CDR3 region has the DNA TGTGCCAGTACCGGAGCAGGGACTGATTCCTACGAGCAGTACTTC.

The V gene is TRBV10-3, the J gene TRBJ1-2, with D hard to call. V was pared by 4 bases and J by 2 bases, with 8 bases between. Germline V gene lookup returns CDR1 ENHRY and CDR2 SYGVKD. This CDR3 is built from 13 residues. CDR3 bases: TGTGCCATCAGTGTTGCGACAAACTATGGCTACACCTTC. Protein sequence: CAISVATNYGYTF.

This clone was picked up a small number of times. The rearrangement uses TRBV6-6 and TRBJ1-6; D is uncertain. This CDR3 comprises 12 residues. Trimming cost V 5 bases and J 10 bases, with 9 bases left between them. Germline assignment: CDR1 MNHNY and CDR2 SVGAGI (reference sequence). CDR3 DNA sequence: TGTGCCAGCAGTGCGCGAGTCTCACCCCTCCACTTT. Its translation: CASSARVSPLHF.

The V and J genes are TRBV19 and TRBJ1-2, with D possibly matching TRBD1 (5 bases). Trimming stripped 6 bases from V and 3 bases from J, with 11 bases between. CDR1 and CDR2 (germline): LNHDA, SQIVND (reference sequence). CDR3 length: 13 residues. CDR3 sequence: CASRSREDYGYTF. As DNA, the CDR3 is TGTGCCAGTAGGTCCAGGGAAGACTATGGCTACACCTTC.

The chain couples TRBV7-2 to TRBJ2-3; tentatively, D is TRBD2 (5 bases). The ends were cut back, 5 bases at V and 6 bases at J, with 9 bases in the middle. Germline-derived CDR1 and CDR2 are SGHTA and FQGNSA. The CDR3 runs to 12 residues. The CDR3 DNA follows: TGTGCCAGCAGCCCCGGCGGGGATACGCAGTATTTT. It yields the protein CASSPGGDTQYF.

This clone was observed a handful of times. The chain has TRBV18 and TRBJ1-5, with D hard to call. The CDR3 is 15 residues long. V shed 3 bases and J shed 6 bases, with 15 bases lying between them. CDR1 and CDR2 (germline): KGHSH, LQKENI. The chain's CDR3 is CASSPLEGLIQPQHF. As DNA, the CDR3 is TGTGCCAGCTCACCTCTGGAGGGTTTGATTCAGCCCCAGCATTTT. The complete variable domain, with remaining parts taken from reference TRBV18 and TRBJ1-5, reads NAGVMQNPRHLVRRRGQEARLRCSPMKGHSHVYWYRQLPEEGLKFMVYLQKENIIDESGMPKERFSAEFPKEGPSILRIQQVVRGDSAAYFCASSPLEGLIQPQHFGDGTRLSIL.

This clone was observed a few times. The gene calls are TRBV28 and TRBJ1-5, with 7 bases aligning to TRBD1. The V gene's germline CDR1 is MDHEN and CDR2 SYDVKM. The length of the CDR3 is 15 residues. Trimming at V came to 5 bases and at J to 7 bases, leaving 11 bases not matched to a gene. CDR3 residues: CASSQPDRDGQPQHF. Written as DNA, the CDR3 is TGTGCCAGCAGTCAACCAGACAGGGACGGACAGCCCCAGCATTTT. The whole variable domain, remainder taken from reference TRBV28 and TRBJ1-5, is DVKVTQSSRYLVKRTGEKVFLECVQDMDHENMFWYRQDPGLGLRLIYFSYDVKMKEKGDIPEGYSVSREKKERFSLILESASTNQTSMYLCASSQPDRDGQPQHFGDGTRLSIL.

The sample holds a few counts of this clone. The chain joins TRBV5-1 to TRBJ2-7; 7 bases match TRBD1. V was clipped by 1 base and J by 4 bases; unmatched bases: 11. The CDR3 loop spans 16 amino acids. Germline V CDR1 and CDR2: SGHRS, YFSETQ. CDR3 sequence (DNA): TGCGCCAGCAGCTTGACAGGGGCGTCCACCCTTTACGAGCAGTACTTC. Translation: CASSLTGASTLYEQYF.

The chain links TRBV9 to TRBJ2-2, with 13 nucleotides matching TRBD2. The V segment lost 0 bases and the J segment 0 bases; nucleotides outside the gene matches: 2. The germline V gene has CDR1 SGDLS and CDR2 YYNGEE. CDR3 length equals 18 residues. The CDR3 loop is CASSVATSGGANTGELFF. CDR3 bases: TGTGCCAGCAGCGTAGCCACTAGCGGGGGGGCGAACACCGGGGAGCTGTTTTTT.